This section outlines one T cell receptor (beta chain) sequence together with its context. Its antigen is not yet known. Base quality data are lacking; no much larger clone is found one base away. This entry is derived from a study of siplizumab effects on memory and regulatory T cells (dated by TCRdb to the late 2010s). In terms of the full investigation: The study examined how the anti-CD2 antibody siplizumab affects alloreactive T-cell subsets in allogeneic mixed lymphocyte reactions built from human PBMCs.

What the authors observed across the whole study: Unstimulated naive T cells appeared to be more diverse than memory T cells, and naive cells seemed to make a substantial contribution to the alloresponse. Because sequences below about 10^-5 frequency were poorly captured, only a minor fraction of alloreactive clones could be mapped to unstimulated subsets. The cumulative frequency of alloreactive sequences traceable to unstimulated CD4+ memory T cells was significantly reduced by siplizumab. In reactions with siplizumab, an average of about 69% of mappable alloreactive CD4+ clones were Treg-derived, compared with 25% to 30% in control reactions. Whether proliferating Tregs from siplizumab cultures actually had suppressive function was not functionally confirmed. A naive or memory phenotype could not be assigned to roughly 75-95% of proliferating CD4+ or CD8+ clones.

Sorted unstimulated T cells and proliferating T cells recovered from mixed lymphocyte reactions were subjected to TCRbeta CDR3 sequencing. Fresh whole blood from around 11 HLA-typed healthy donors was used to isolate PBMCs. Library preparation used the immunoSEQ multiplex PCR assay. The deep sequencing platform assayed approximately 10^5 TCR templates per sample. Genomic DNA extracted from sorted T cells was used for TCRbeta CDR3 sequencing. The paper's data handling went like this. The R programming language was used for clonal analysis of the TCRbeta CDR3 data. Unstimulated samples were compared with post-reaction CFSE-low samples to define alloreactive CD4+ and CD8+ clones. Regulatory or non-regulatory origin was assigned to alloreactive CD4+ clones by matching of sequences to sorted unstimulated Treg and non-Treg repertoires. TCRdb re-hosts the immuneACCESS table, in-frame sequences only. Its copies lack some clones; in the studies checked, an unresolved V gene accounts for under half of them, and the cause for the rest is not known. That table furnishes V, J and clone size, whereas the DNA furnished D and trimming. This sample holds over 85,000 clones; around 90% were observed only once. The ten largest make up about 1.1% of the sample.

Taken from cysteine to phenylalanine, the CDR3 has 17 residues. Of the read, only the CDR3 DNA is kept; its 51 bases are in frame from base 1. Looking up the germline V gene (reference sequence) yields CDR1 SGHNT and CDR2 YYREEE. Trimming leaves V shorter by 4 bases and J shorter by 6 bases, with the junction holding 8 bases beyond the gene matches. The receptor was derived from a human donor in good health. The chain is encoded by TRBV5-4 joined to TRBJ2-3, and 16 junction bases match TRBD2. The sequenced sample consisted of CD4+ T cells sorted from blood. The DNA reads TGTGCCAGCAGCGGACCGGGACTAGCGGGAGGGAGGGATACGCAGTATTTT. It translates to CASSGPGLAGGRDTQYF.